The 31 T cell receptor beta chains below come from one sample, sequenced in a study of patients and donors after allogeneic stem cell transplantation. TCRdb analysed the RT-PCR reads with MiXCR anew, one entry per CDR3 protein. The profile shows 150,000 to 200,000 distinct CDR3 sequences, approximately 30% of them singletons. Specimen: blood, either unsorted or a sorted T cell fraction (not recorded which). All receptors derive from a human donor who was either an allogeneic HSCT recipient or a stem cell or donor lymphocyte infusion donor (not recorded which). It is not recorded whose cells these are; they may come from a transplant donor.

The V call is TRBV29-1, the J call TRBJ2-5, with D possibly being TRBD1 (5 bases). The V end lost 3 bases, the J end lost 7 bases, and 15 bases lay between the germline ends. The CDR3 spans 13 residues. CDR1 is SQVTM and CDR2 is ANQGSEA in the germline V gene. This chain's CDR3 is CSVDTDTYWTQYF. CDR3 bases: TGCAGCGTTGATACGGACACCTACTGGACCCAGTACTTC. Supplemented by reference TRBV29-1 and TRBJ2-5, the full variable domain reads SAVISQKPSRDICQRGTSLTIQCQVDSQVTMMFWYRQQPGQSLTLIATANQGSEATYESGFVIDKFPISRPNLTFSTLTVSNMSPEDSSIYLCSVDTDTYWTQYFGPGTRLLVL.

The CDR3 reads CASSQGTPGLAVYEQYF. In DNA form, the CDR3 reads TGTGCCAGCAGTCAGGGAACTCCGGGACTAGCAGTATACGAGCAGTACTTC. The chain couples TRBV6-5 to TRBJ2-7; TRBD2 matches at 9 bases. This CDR3 contains 17 residues. The germline CDR1 and CDR2 sequences are MNHEY and SVGAGI. After removal of 5 bases from V and 4 bases from J, the junction contained 15 bases not matched to a gene.

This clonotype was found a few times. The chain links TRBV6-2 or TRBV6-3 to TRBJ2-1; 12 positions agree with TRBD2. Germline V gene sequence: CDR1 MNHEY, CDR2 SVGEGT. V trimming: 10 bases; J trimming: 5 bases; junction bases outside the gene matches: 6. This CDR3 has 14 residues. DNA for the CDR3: TGTGCCATCCTAGCGGGAGGGCCTAACAATGAGCAGTTCTTC. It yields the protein CAILAGGPNNEQFF.

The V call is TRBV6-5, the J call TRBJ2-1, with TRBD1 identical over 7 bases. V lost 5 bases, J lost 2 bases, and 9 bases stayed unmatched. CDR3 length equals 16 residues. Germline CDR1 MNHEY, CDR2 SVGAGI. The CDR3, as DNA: TGTGCCAGCAGTAGCTACAGGGGTGGGCCCTACAATGAGCAGTTCTTC. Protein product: CASSSYRGGPYNEQFF.

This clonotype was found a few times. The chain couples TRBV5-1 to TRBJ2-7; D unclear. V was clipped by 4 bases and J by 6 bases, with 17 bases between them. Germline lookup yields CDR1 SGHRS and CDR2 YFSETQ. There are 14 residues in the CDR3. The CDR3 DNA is TGCGCCAGCAGCCCGCAGCTCCTGGCTGGCGAGCAGTACTTC. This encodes CASSPQLLAGEQYF.

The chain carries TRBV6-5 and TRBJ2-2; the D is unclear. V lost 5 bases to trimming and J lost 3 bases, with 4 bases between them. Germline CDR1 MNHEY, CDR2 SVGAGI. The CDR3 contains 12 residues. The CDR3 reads CASSQDTGELFF. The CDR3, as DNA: TGTGCCAGCAGTCAGGACACCGGGGAGCTGTTTTTT.

CDR3 amino acids: CASSLGFRGRTEAFF. CDR3 nucleotides: TGTGCCAGCAGCTTAGGTTTCAGGGGGCGGACTGAAGCTTTCTTT. This chain joins TRBV7-2 and TRBJ1-1; 8 nucleotides line up with TRBD1. CDR3 length: 15 amino acids. V shed 1 base and J 5 bases; nucleotides not matched to a gene: 6. Germline V gene lookup returns CDR1 SGHTA and CDR2 FQGNSA.

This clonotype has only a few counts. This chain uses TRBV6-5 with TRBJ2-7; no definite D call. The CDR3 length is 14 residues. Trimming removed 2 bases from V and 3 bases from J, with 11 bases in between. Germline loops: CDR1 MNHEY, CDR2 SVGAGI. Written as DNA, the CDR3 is TGTGCCAGCAGTTACCAGAACAGAAACTACGAGCAGTACTTC. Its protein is CASSYQNRNYEQYF.

In nucleotides, the CDR3 is TGCGCCAGCAGCAACCCGAGGGCAGGAAATACGCAGTATTTT. This translates into CASSNPRAGNTQYF. The J gene is TRBJ2-3, the V gene TRBV4-3, with a possible D match to TRBD2 (5 bases). V lost 5 bases and J 7 bases, leaving 16 bases between the germline ends. Germline CDR1 LGHNA, CDR2 YSLEER. This CDR3 is built from 14 residues.

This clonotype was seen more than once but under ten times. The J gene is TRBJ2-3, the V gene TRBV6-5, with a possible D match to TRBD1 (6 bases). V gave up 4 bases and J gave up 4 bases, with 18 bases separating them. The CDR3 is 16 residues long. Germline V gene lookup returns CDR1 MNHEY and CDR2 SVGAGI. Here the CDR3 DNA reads TGTGCCAGCAGTTCCCCCTTCAGGGGCAGAGCAGATACGCAGTATTTT. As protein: CASSSPFRGRADTQYF.

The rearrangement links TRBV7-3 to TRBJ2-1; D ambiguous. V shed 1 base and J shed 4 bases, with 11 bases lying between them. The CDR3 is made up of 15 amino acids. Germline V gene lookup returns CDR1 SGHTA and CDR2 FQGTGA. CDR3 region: CASSLMAGAYNEQFF. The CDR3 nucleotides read TGTGCCAGCAGCTTAATGGCAGGAGCTTACAATGAGCAGTTCTTC.

As DNA, the CDR3 is TGTGCCAGCAACCCGGGACAGGGAGGAAATGATAAAGAGCAGTACTTC. Amino acid sequence: CASNPGQGGNDKEQYF. J is TRBJ2-7 and V is TRBV6-6, with 9 bases identical to TRBD1. The CDR3 totals 16 residues. The germline V gene has CDR1 MNHNY and CDR2 SVGAGI (reference sequence). V was pared by 7 bases and J by 7 bases, with 17 bases of the junction left unmatched.

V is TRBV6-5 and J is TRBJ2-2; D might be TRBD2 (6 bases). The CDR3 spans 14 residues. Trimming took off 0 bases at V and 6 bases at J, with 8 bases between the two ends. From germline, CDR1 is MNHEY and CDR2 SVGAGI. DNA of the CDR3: TGTGCCAGCAGTTACTCGGGGGGAGCCGGGGAGCTGTTTTTT. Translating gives CASSYSGGAGELFF.

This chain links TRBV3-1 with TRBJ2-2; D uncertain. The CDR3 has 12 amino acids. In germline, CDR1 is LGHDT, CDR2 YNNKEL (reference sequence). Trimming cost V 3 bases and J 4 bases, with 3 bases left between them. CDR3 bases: TGTGCCAGCAGCCAGGGCACCGGGGAGCTGTTTTTT. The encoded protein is CASSQGTGELFF.

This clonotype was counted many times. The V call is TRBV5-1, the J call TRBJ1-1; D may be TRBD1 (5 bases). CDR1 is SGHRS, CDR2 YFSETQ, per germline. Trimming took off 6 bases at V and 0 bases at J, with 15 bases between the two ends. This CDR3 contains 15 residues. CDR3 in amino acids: CASMSPGTVNTEAFF. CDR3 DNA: TGCGCCAGCATGAGTCCCGGGACGGTGAACACTGAAGCTTTCTTT.

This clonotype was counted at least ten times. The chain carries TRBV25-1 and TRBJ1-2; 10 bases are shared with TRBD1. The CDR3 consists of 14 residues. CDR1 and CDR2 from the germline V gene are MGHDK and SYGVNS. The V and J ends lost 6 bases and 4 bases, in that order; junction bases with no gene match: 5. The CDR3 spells CASRGTGASYGYTF. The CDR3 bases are TGTGCCAGCAGAGGGACAGGGGCCAGCTATGGCTACACCTTC.

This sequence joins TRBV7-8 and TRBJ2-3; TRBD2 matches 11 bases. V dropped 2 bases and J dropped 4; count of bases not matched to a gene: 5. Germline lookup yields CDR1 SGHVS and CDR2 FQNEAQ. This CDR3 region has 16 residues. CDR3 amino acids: CASSLTSGRSPDTQYF. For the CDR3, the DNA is TGTGCCAGCAGCTTAACTAGCGGGAGATCCCCAGATACGCAGTATTTT. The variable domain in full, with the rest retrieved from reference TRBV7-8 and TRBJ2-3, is GAGVSQSPRYKVAKRGQDVALRCDPISGHVSLFWYQQALGQGPEFLTYFQNEAQLDKSGLPSDRFFAERPEGSVSTLKIQRTQQEDSAVYLCASSLTSGRSPDTQYFGPGTRLTVL.

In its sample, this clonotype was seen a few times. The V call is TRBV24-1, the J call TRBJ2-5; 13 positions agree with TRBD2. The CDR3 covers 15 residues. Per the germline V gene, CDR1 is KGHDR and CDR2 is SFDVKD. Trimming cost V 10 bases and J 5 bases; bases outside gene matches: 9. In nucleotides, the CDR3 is TGTGCCACGGGACTAGCGGGACCCTCCGAGGAGACCCAGTACTTC. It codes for CATGLAGPSEETQYF.

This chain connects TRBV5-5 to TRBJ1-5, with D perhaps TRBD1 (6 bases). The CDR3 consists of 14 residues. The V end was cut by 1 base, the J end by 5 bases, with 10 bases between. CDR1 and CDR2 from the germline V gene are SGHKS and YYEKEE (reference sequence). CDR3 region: CASSLRGGDQPQHF. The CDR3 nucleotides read TGTGCCAGCAGCTTGCGAGGGGGAGATCAGCCCCAGCATTTT.

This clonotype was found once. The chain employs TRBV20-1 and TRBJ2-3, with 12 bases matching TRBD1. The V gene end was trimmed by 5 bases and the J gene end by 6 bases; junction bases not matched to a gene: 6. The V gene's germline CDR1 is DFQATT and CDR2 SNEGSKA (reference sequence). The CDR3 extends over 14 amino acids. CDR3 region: CSAWDRGRSDTQYF. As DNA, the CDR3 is TGCAGTGCTTGGGACAGGGGGCGATCCGATACGCAGTATTTT.

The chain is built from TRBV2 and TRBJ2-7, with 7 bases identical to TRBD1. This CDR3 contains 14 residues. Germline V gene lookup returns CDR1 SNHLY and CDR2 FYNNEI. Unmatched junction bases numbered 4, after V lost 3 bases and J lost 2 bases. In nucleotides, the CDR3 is TGTGCCAGCAGTGACTTCGGGACAGCCTACGAGCAGTACTTC. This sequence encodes CASSDFGTAYEQYF.

The CDR3 nucleotides are TGTGCCAGCAGTTACAGCATCACTGAAGCTTTCTTT. Translating it yields CASSYSITEAFF. The rearrangement uses TRBV6-2 or TRBV6-3 and TRBJ1-1, with D uncertain. Germline V CDR1 and CDR2: MNHEY, SVGEGT. Between the trimmed V and J ends, which lost 2 bases and 4 bases, there was a span of 5 bases. This CDR3 region has 12 residues.

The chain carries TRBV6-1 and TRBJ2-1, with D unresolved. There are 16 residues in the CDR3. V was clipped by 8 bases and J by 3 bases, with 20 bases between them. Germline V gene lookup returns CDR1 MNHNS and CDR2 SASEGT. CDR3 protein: CASSITHSTYYNEQFF. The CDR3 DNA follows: TGTGCCAGCTCTATAACCCACTCAACTTACTACAATGAGCAGTTCTTC.

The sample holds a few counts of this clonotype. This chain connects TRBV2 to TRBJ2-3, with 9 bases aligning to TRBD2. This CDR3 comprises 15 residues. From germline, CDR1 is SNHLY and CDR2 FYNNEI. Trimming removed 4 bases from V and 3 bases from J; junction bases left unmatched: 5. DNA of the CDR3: TGTGCCAGCAGTGGAGTAGCGGGAGCAACAGATACGCAGTATTTT. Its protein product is CASSGVAGATDTQYF.

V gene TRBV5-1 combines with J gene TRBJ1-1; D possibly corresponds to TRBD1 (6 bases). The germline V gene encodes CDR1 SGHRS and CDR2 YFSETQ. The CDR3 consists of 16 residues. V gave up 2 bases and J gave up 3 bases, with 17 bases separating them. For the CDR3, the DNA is TGCGCCAGCAGCTTTCACAGGGAGATGGCGTACACTGAAGCTTTCTTT. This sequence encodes CASSFHREMAYTEAFF.

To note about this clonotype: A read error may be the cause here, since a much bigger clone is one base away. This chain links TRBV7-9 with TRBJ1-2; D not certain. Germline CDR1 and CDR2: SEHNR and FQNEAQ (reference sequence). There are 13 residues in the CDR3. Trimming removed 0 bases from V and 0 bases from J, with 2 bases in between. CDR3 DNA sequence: TGTGCCAGCAGCTTAGCGACTAACTATGGCTACACCTTC. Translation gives CASSLATNYGYTF.

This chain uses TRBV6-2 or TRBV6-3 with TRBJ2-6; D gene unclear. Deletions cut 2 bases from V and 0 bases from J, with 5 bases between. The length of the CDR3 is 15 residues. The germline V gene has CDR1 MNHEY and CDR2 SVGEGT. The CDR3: CASSYGISGANVLTF. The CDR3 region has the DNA TGTGCCAGCAGTTACGGGATCTCTGGGGCCAACGTCCTGACTTTC.

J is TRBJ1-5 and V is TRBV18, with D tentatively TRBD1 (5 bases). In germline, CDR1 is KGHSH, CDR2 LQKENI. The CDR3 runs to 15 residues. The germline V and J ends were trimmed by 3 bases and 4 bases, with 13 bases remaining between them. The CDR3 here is CASSPTGTDNQPQHF. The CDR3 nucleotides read TGTGCCAGCTCACCGACCGGGACTGATAATCAGCCCCAGCATTTT.

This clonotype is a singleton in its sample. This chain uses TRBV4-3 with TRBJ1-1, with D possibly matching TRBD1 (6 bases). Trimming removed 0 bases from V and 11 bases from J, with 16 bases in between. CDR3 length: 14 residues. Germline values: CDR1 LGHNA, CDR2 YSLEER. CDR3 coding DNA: TGCGCCAGCAGCCAAGAATGGGGGGCAGGGGAGGCTTTCTTT. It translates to CASSQEWGAGEAFF.

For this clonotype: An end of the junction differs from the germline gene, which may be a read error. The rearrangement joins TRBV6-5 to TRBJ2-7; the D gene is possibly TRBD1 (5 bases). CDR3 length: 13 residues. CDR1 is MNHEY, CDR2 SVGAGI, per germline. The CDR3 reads CASSWGKRGPILF. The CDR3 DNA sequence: TGTGCCAGCAGTTGGGGCAAACGTGGGCCGATTCTCTTC.

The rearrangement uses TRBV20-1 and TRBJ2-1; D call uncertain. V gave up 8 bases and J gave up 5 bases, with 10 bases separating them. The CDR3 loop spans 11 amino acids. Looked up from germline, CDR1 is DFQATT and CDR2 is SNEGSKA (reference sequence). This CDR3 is CSYPHNNEQFF. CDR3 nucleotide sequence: TGCAGTTACCCCCACAACAATGAGCAGTTCTTC.